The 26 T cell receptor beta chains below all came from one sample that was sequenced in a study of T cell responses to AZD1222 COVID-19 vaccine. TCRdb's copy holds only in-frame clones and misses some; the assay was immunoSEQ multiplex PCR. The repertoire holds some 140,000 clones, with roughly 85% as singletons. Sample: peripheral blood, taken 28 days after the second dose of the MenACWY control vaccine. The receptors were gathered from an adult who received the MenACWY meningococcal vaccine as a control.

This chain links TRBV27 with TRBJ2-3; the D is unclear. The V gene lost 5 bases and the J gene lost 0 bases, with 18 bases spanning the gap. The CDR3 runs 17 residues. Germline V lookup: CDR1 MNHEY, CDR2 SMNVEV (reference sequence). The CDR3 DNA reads TGTGCCAGCAGTCTACGGTGGAGCCCTACTAGCACAGATACGCAGTATTTT. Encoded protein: CASSLRWSPTSTDTQYF.

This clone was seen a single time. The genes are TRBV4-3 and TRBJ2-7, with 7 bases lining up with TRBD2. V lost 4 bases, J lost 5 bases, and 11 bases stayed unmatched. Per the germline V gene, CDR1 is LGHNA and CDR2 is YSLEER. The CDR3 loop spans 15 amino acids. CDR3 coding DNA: TGCGCCAGCAGCCCGAACATCGGGGGGAAGAACGAGCAGTACTTC. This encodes CASSPNIGGKNEQYF.

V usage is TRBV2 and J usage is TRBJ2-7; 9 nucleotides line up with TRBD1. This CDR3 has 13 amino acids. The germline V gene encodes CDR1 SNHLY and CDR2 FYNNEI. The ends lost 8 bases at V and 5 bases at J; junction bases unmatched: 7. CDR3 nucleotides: TGTGCCAGCCGCCGGGACAGGGTTAACGAGCAGTACGTC. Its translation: CASRRDRVNEQYV.

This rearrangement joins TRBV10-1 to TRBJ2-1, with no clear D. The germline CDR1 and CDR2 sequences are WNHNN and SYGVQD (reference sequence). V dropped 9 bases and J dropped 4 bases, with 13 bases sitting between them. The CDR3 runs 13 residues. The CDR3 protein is CARGERGYNEQFF. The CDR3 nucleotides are TGCGCCAGGGGCGAGCGCGGATACAATGAGCAGTTCTTC.

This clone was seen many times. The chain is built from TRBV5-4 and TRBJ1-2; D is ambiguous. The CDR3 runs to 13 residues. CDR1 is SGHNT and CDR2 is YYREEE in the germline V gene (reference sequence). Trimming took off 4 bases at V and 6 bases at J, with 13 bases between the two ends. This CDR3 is CASSARAPHGYTF. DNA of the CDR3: TGTGCCAGCAGCGCAAGGGCCCCACATGGCTACACCTTC.

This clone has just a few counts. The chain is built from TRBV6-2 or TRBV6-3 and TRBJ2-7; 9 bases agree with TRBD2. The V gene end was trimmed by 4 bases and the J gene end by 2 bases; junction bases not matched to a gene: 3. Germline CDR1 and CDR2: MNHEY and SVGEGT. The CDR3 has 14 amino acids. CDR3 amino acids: CASSSGTSPYEQYV. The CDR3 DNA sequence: TGTGCCAGCAGTTCCGGGACTAGCCCCTACGAGCAGTACGTC.

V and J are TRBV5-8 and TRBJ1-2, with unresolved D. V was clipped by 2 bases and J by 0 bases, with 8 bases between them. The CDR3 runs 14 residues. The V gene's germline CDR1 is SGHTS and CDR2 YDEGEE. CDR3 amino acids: CASSLGQPNYGYTF. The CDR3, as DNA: TGTGCCAGCAGCTTAGGGCAACCTAACTATGGCTACACCTTC.

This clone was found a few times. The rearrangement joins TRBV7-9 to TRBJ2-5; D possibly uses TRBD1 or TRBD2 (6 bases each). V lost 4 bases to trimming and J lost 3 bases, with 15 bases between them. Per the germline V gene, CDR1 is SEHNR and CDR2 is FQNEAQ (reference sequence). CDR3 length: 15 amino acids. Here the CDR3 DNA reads TGTGCCAGCAGCTCCGAGGGGGGCGGGGAAGAGACCCAGTACTTC. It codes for CASSSEGGGEETQYF.

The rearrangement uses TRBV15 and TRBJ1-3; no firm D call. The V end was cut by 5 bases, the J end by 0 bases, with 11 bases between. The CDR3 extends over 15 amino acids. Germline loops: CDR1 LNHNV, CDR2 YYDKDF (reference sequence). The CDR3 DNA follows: TGTGCCACCAGCTCCGGACGGTCCTCTGGAAACACCATATATTTT. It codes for CATSSGRSSGNTIYF.

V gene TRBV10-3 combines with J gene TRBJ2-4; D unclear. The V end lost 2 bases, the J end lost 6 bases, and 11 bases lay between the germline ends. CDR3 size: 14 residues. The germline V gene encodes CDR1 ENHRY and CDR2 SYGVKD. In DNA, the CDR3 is TGTGCCATCAGTGAGGCCGATTGGGGAAACATTCAGTACTTC. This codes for CAISEADWGNIQYF.

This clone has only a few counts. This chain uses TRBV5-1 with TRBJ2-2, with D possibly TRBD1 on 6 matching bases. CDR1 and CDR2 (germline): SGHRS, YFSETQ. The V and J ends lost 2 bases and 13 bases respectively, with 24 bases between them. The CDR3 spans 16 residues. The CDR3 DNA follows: TGCGCCAGCAGCTTCCTCAGGGGCAAGACCGGGATTGGGCTGTTTTTT. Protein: CASSFLRGKTGIGLFF. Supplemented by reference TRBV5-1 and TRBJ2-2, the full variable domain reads KAGVTQTPRYLIKTRGQQVTLSCSPISGHRSVSWYQQTPGQGLQFLFEYFSETQRNKGNFPGRFSGRQFSNSRSEMNVSTLELGDSALYLCASSFLRGKTGIGLFFGEGSRLTVL.

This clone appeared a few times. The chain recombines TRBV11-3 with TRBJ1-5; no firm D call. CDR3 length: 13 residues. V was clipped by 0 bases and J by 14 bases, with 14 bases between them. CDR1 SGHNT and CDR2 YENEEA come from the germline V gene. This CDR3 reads CASSLEMGGSKHF. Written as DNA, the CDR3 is TGTGCCAGCAGCTTAGAGATGGGCGGATCGAAGCATTTT. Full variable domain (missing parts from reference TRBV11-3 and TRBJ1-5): EAGVVQSPRYKIIEKKQPVAFWCNPISGHNTLYWYLQNLGQGPELLIRYENEEAVDDSQLPKDRFSAERLKGVDSTLKIQPAELGDSAVYLCASSLEMGGSKHFGDGTRLSIL.

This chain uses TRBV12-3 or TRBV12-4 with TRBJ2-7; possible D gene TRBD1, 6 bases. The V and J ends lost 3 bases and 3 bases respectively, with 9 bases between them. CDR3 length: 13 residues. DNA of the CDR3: TGTGCCAGCAGTTTCGGACAGATCTACGAGCAGTACTTC. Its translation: CASSFGQIYEQYF.

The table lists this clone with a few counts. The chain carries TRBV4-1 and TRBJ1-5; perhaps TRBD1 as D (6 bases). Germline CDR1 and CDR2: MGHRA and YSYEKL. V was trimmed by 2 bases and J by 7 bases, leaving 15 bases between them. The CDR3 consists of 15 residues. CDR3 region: CASSQSPRGLQPQHF. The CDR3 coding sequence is TGCGCCAGCAGCCAAAGCCCCCGGGGGCTGCAGCCCCAGCATTTT.

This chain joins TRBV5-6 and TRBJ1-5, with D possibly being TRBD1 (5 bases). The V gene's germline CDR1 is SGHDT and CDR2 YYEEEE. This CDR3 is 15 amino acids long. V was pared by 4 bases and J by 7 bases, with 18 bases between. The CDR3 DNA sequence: TGTGCCAGCAGCCCGTGGGACCGCTTTGGGCAGCCCCAGCATTTT. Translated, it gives CASSPWDRFGQPQHF.

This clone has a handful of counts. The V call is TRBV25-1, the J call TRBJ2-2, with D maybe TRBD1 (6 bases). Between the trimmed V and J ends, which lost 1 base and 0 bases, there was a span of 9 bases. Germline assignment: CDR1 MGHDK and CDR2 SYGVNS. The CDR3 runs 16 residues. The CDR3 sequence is CASSEFGTPNTGELFF. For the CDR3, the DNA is TGTGCCAGCAGTGAATTCGGGACACCGAACACCGGGGAGCTGTTTTTT. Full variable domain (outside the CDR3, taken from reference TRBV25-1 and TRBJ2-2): EADIYQTPRYLVIGTGKKITLECSQTMGHDKMYWYQQDPGMELHLIHYSYGVNSTEKGDLSSESTVSRIRTEHFPLTLESARPSHTSQYLCASSEFGTPNTGELFFGEGSRLTVL.

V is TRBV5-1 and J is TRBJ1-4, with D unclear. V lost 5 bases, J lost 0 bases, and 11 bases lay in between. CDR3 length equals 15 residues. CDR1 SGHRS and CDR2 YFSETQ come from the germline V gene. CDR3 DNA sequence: TGCGCCAGCAGGGTGGGTGATACAACTAATGAAAAACTGTTTTTT. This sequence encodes CASRVGDTTNEKLFF.

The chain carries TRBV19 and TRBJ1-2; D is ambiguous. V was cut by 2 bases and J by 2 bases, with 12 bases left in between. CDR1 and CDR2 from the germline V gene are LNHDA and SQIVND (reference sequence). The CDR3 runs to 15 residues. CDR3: CASSIRRVANYGYTF. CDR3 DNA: TGTGCCAGTAGTATACGACGGGTTGCCAACTATGGCTACACCTTC.

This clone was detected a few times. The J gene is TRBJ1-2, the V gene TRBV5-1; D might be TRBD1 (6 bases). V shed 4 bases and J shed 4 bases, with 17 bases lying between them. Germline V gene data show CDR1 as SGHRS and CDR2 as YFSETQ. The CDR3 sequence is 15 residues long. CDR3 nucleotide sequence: TGCGCCAGCAGCCCGGACTTGGGGGGGGCCTATGGCTACACCTTC. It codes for CASSPDLGGAYGYTF. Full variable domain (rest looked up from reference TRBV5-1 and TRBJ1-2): KAGVTQTPRYLIKTRGQQVTLSCSPISGHRSVSWYQQTPGQGLQFLFEYFSETQRNKGNFPGRFSGRQFSNSRSEMNVSTLELGDSALYLCASSPDLGGAYGYTFGSGTRLTVV.

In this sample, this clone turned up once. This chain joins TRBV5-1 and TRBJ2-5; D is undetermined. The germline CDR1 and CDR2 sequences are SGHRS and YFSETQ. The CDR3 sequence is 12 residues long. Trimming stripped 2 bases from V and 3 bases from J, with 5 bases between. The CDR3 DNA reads TGCGCCAGCAGCTTTGGAGAAGAGACCCAGTACTTC. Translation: CASSFGEETQYF.

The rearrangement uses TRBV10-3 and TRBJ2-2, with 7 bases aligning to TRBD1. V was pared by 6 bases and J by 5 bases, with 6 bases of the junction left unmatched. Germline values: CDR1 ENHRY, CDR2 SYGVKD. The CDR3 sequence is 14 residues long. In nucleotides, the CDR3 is TGTGCCATCAGCGAGGGGGCGCCAACCGGGGAGCTGTTTTTT. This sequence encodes CAISEGAPTGELFF.

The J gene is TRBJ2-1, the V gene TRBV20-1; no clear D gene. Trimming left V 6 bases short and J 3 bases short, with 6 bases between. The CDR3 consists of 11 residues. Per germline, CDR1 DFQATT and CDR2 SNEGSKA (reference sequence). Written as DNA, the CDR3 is TGCAGTGCCGTAAACTACAATGAGCAGTTCTTC. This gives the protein CSAVNYNEQFF.

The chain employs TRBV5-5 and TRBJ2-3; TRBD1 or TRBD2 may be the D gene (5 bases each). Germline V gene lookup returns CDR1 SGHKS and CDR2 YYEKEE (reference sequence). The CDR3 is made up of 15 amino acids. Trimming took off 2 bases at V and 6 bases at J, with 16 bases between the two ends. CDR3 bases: TGTGCCAGCAGCTTCCGGGGCAAAGAGGGGGATACGCAGTATTTT. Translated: CASSFRGKEGDTQYF.

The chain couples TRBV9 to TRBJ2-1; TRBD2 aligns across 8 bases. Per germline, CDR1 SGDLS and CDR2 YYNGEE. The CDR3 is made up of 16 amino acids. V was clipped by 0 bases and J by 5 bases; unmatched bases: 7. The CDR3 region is CASSVDPRGANNEQFF. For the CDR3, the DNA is TGTGCCAGCAGCGTAGATCCGCGGGGGGCCAACAATGAGCAGTTCTTC.

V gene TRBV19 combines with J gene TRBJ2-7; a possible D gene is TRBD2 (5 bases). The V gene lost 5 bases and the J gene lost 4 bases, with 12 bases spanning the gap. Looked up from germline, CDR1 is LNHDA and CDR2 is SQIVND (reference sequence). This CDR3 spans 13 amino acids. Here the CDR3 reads CASSSWTGYEQYF. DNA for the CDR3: TGTGCCAGTAGTTCCTGGACGGGGTACGAGCAGTACTTC. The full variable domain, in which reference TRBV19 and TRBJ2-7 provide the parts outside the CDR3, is DGGITQSPKYLFRKEGQNVTLSCEQNLNHDAMYWYRQDPGQGLRLIYYSQIVNDFQKGDIAEGYSVSREKKESFPLTVTSAQKNPTAFYLCASSSWTGYEQYFGPGTRLTVT.

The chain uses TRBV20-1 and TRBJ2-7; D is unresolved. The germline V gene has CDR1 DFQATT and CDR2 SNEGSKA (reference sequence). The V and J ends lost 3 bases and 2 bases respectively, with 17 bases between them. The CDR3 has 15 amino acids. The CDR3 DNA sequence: TGCAGTGCTAGTCGTCTCGGAGAGCCTCCCTACGAGCAGTACTTC. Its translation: CSASRLGEPPYEQYF.